The 26 T cell receptor beta chains given below trace back to one sample, sequenced in a study of blood T cells in healthy people across ages. Sample-barcoded 5' priming and a J-beta primer mix drove a second PCR of about 6 to 12 cycles. Using its own MiXCR run on the 5' RACE reads, TCRdb lists one record per CDR3 protein. The repertoire consists of roughly 1,300,000 distinct CDR3 sequences, with 55% to 75% occurring once and the leading ten covering 5.5% to 8%. Sequenced input: blood. All receptors derive from a man aged 18-30 years in good health.

The chain links TRBV20-1 to TRBJ2-5; D unclear. From germline, CDR1 is DFQATT and CDR2 SNEGSKA (reference sequence). The CDR3 has 17 residues. Trimming stripped 0 bases from V and 0 bases from J, with 17 bases between. The CDR3 DNA is TGCAGTGCTAGAGATTCCTTTTCCAGCCTGTACCAAGAGACCCAGTACTTC. Translated: CSARDSFSSLYQETQYF.

This chain connects TRBV20-1 to TRBJ2-1; D remains ambiguous. CDR1 and CDR2 from the germline V gene are DFQATT and SNEGSKA (reference sequence). V was cut by 6 bases and J by 5 bases, with 8 bases left in between. The CDR3 consists of 11 residues. The CDR3 nucleotides read TGCAGTGCCGTTATCCACAATGAGCAGTTCTTC. Its protein is CSAVIHNEQFF.

This sequence joins TRBV3-1 and TRBJ2-7, with 8 bases lining up with TRBD2. The better agreement between TRBJ2-5 and the DNA end casts doubt on the J call. CDR1 is LGHDT, CDR2 YNNKEL, per germline (reference sequence). This CDR3 contains 17 residues. In DNA, the CDR3 is TGTGCCAGCAGCCAACTCCTGGGACGAGCGGGAGAAGAGACCCAGTACTTC. This encodes CASSQLLGRAGEETQYF.

To note about this clonotype: Possible read error: a much larger clone is one base away. V and J are TRBV27 and TRBJ2-5, with D maybe TRBD1 (6 bases). Looked up from germline, CDR1 is MNHEY and CDR2 is SMNVEV (reference sequence). V dropped 3 bases and J dropped 11 bases, with 19 bases sitting between them. The CDR3 length is 14 residues. CDR3 nucleotide sequence: TGTGCCAGCAGTTTGGGGACAACCTCCAATGAGCAGTACTTC. Protein product: CASSLGTTSNEQYF.

The CDR3 DNA follows: TGTGCCAGTAGCCCGGCGATAAGTCAGCCCCAGCATTTT. This codes for CASSPAISQPQHF. The J gene is TRBJ1-5, the V gene TRBV19; D gene uncertain. The CDR3 runs 13 residues. CDR1 LNHDA and CDR2 SQIVND come from the germline V gene (reference sequence). V dropped 6 bases and J dropped 6 bases, with 12 bases sitting between them.

This clonotype was picked up a small number of times. This chain connects TRBV7-2 to TRBJ1-5, with D possibly being TRBD1 (5 bases). This CDR3 is built from 16 residues. Trimming took 0 bases from V and 1 from J, leaving 10 bases between them. In germline, CDR1 is SGHTA, CDR2 FQGNSA. CDR3: CASSLARGRSNQPQHF. CDR3 in DNA: TGTGCCAGCAGCTTAGCGCGGGGACGGAGCAATCAGCCCCAGCATTTT. The full variable domain, its missing parts supplied by reference TRBV7-2 and TRBJ1-5, is GAGVSQSPSNKVTEKGKDVELRCDPISGHTALYWYRQSLGQGLEFLIYFQGNSAPDKSGLPSDRFSAERTGGSVSTLTIQRTQQEDSAVYLCASSLARGRSNQPQHFGDGTRLSIL.

V usage is TRBV21-1 and J usage is TRBJ2-7; TRBD2 reflects the table's D call only, with no check against the DNA. TRBV21-1 has pseudogene status. CDR3 size: 18 residues. CDR3 nucleotides: TGTGCCAGCAGCAAAAAGGTCATTAGTCCCGACAGGCCCTACGAGCAGTACTTC. This sequence encodes CASSKKVISPDRPYEQYF.

The table lists this clonotype with a few counts. The chain links TRBV6-2 or TRBV6-3 to TRBJ2-7; TRBD2 agrees at 9 bases. The V gene's germline CDR1 is MNHEY and CDR2 SVGEGT. The CDR3 extends over 16 amino acids. J gave up 4 bases and V 4 bases, and 11 bases lay outside the gene matches. CDR3 in DNA: TGTGCCAGCAGTTCCCAAGCGGGAGGAAGTTGGTACGAGCAGTACTTC. It translates to CASSSQAGGSWYEQYF.

The chain is built from TRBV28 and TRBJ2-7; tentative D call: TRBD1 (6 bases). This CDR3 spans 14 amino acids. Per the germline V gene, CDR1 is MDHEN and CDR2 is SYDVKM. Trimming shortened V by 7 bases and J by 2 bases, and 15 bases separated the two germline ends. CDR3 DNA: TGTGCCAGCAATCAACAGGGTGGCGCCTACGAGCAGTACTTC. This encodes CASNQQGGAYEQYF. Looking up the rest from reference TRBV28 and TRBJ2-7 gives the full variable domain: DVKVTQSSRYLVKRTGEKVFLECVQDMDHENMFWYRQDPGLGLRLIYFSYDVKMKEKGDIPEGYSVSREKKERFSLILESASTNQTSMYLCASNQQGGAYEQYFGPGTRLTVT.

This clonotype was observed a handful of times. Here the CDR3 DNA reads TGTGCCAGCAGCCAAGACCCCGGCAGGGGATACAATGAGCAGTACTTC. Amino acids: CASSQDPGRGYNEQYF. The chain employs TRBV4-2 and TRBJ2-1; D possibly corresponds to TRBD1 (6 bases). The DNA end favors TRBJ2-7, so the J call may be wrong. Germline CDR1 and CDR2: LGHNA and YNFKEQ. The CDR3 sequence is 16 residues long.

The sample holds a few counts of this clonotype. This chain joins TRBV4-1 and TRBJ1-5; D is undetermined. The CDR3 contains 14 residues. Germline V gene data show CDR1 as MGHRA and CDR2 as YSYEKL. Trimming removed 1 base from V and 7 bases from J, with 11 bases in between. CDR3 sequence: CASSQVSRRQPQHF. The CDR3 DNA sequence: TGCGCCAGCAGCCAAGTATCCAGGAGACAGCCCCAGCATTTT.

This clonotype turned up a few times. The chain links TRBV7-2 to TRBJ1-2, with TRBD1 matching 7 bases. Germline V lookup: CDR1 SGHTA, CDR2 FQGNSA. The CDR3 consists of 16 residues. The trim removed 5 bases at V and 5 bases at J, leaving 14 bases unmatched. The CDR3 DNA reads TGTGCCAGCAGCCCGCGGCGCACAGGGGATGGGTATGGCTACACCTTC. Translation: CASSPRRTGDGYGYTF.

This chain connects TRBV10-3 to TRBJ2-5; 14 bases are a match to TRBD2. The CDR3 loop spans 17 amino acids. Per the germline V gene, CDR1 is ENHRY and CDR2 is SYGVKD. Germline trimming cut 6 bases from V and 5 bases from J; bases unmatched to any gene: 11. In DNA, the CDR3 is TGTGCCATCAGCAACGCCGGACTAGCGGGAGGTCGTGAGACCCAGTACTTC. It codes for CAISNAGLAGGRETQYF.

The J gene is TRBJ2-7, the V gene TRBV27; D is perhaps TRBD1 (6 bases). This CDR3 comprises 12 residues. The germline gives CDR1 MNHEY, CDR2 SMNVEV (reference sequence). The ends were cut back, 8 bases at V and 1 base at J, with 9 bases in the middle. CDR3 amino acids: CASAGTSYEQYF. The CDR3, as DNA: TGTGCCAGCGCCGGGACATCCTACGAGCAGTACTTC.

Regarding this clonotype: One junction end disagrees with the germline gene, perhaps due to a read error. This chain uses TRBV5-6 with TRBJ2-3; 7 bases line up with TRBD2. The CDR3 runs 12 residues. CDR1 is SGHDT, CDR2 YYEEEE, per germline. CDR3 nucleotides: TGTGCCTGCAGCTTGGGACTAAGAACGCAGTATTTT. It encodes CACSLGLRTQYF.

This clonotype came up a few times. The V call is TRBV7-9, the J call TRBJ1-1; TRBD1 aligns across 8 bases. The V and J ends lost 2 bases and 5 bases, in that order; junction bases with no gene match: 10. The CDR3 has 16 amino acids. Per the germline V gene, CDR1 is SEHNR and CDR2 is FQNEAQ (reference sequence). The CDR3 nucleotides read TGTGCCAGCAGCTTACGCATCCCGACAGGGGCAACTGAAGCTTTCTTT. This encodes CASSLRIPTGATEAFF.

This clonotype appeared a few times. The chain couples TRBV9 to TRBJ2-3; 7 nucleotides line up with TRBD1. The trim removed 0 bases at V and 4 bases at J, leaving 8 bases unmatched. Per germline, CDR1 SGDLS and CDR2 YYNGEE. The CDR3 contains 16 residues. CDR3 amino acids: CASSVEGGTGADTQYF. Here the CDR3 DNA reads TGTGCCAGCAGCGTAGAAGGGGGCACAGGCGCAGATACGCAGTATTTT.

V gene TRBV24-1 combines with J gene TRBJ2-7, with a possible D match to TRBD2 (7 bases). TRBJ2-5 matches the DNA end more closely, so the J call is doubtful. Germline V gene data show CDR1 as KGHDR and CDR2 as SFDVKD. The CDR3 length is 14 residues. This CDR3 reads CATSDRGGGETQYF. CDR3 coding DNA: TGTGCCACCAGTGATCGAGGGGGAGGGGAGACCCAGTACTTC.

The chain links TRBV7-9 to TRBJ2-3; TRBD2 matches at 10 bases. The CDR3 is 16 amino acids. The V segment lost 5 bases and the J segment 3 bases; nucleotides outside the gene matches: 8. From germline, CDR1 is SEHNR and CDR2 FQNEAQ (reference sequence). The CDR3 sequence is CASSVLTSGLTDTQYF. CDR3 nucleotide sequence: TGTGCCAGCAGCGTATTGACTAGCGGGTTGACAGATACGCAGTATTTT.

J is TRBJ1-5 and V is TRBV29-1, with TRBD1 as a possible D gene (5 bases). V lost 4 bases, J lost 5 bases, and 21 bases lay in between. The CDR3 extends over 16 amino acids. CDR1 and CDR2 from the germline V gene are SQVTM and ANQGSEA. The CDR3 coding sequence is TGCAGCGTTGCAGGGTTAGGGGTTGGGACGGATCAGCCCCAGCATTTT. Its translation is CSVAGLGVGTDQPQHF. The full variable domain, in which reference TRBV29-1 and TRBJ1-5 provide the parts outside the CDR3, is SAVISQKPSRDICQRGTSLTIQCQVDSQVTMMFWYRQQPGQSLTLIATANQGSEATYESGFVIDKFPISRPNLTFSTLTVSNMSPEDSSIYLCSVAGLGVGTDQPQHFGDGTRLSIL.

The rearrangement uses TRBV4-2 and TRBJ1-2; possibly TRBD1 for D (5 bases). The CDR3 consists of 17 residues. The ends were cut back, 0 bases at V and 7 bases at J, with 21 bases in the middle. Per the germline V gene, CDR1 is LGHNA and CDR2 is YNFKEQ. The CDR3 spells CASSQDPWSGRTSGYTF. CDR3 sequence (DNA): TGTGCCAGCAGCCAAGACCCGTGGTCCGGTAGGACATCTGGCTACACCTTC.

The genes are TRBV4-1 and TRBJ2-1; D unresolved. The last part of the DNA fits TRBJ2-7 better; the J call may be wrong. This CDR3 region has 15 residues. Germline CDR1 MGHRA, CDR2 YSYEKL. The CDR3 region has the DNA TGCGCCAGCAGCCAAGGGTTACGGACCTACAATGAGCAGTACTTC. Protein product: CASSQGLRTYNEQYF.

The chain uses TRBV2 and TRBJ2-4; TRBD2 matches at 8 bases. The DNA matches TRBJ2-7 better at its end, which makes the J call doubtful. This CDR3 region has 18 residues. Germline V gene data show CDR1 as SNHLY and CDR2 as FYNNEI. This chain's CDR3 is CASSSTAAIAGRLYEQYF. For the CDR3, the DNA is TGTGCCAGCAGTTCCACAGCAGCCATAGCGGGACGTCTCTACGAGCAGTACTTC.

This clonotype was observed a few times. The genes are TRBV14 and TRBJ2-3; 11 bases line up with TRBD2. This CDR3 spans 19 amino acids. Germline V CDR1 and CDR2: SGHDN, FVKESK. V lost 6 bases and J lost 2; bases outside the gene matches: 16. CDR3 nucleotide sequence: TGTGCCAGCAGTCAATCCCACGGACTAGCGGGTGTTTTCACAGATACGCAGTATTTT. It yields the protein CASSQSHGLAGVFTDTQYF.

The chain recombines TRBV28 with TRBJ2-7, with TRBD1 matching over 9 bases. V lost 8 bases and J lost 5; bases outside the gene matches: 7. This CDR3 comprises 13 residues. CDR1 is MDHEN, CDR2 SYDVKM, per germline. The CDR3 spells CASRIGTGNEQYF. The CDR3 nucleotides are TGTGCCAGCCGAATCGGGACAGGGAACGAGCAGTACTTC.

The chain has TRBV4-1 and TRBJ2-7; TRBD1 matches at 7 bases. The CDR3 is 17 residues long. V shed 0 bases, J shed 5 bases, and the junction held 13 bases outside the gene matches. Germline V gene data show CDR1 as MGHRA and CDR2 as YSYEKL. The CDR3 nucleotides are TGCGCCAGCAGCCAAGATAATCTCGGGACAGAGTACAACGAGCAGTACTTC. Translation: CASSQDNLGTEYNEQYF.